Shown below are 7 T cell receptor beta chains from a single sample sequenced in a study of blood T cell repertoires in COVID-19 (dated by TCRdb to 2020 to 2021). The library was prepared using the immunoSEQ multiplex PCR assay. TCRdb provides this immuneACCESS table in a form limited to in-frame rearrangements. Some clones are lacking; in checked studies, under half of them reflect an unresolved V gene, and why the rest are absent is not known. The sample contains approximately 200,000 clones, about 90% of them found a single time. The ten largest clonotypes hold over 1% of the sample. Specimen: PBMCs or T cells enriched from blood (not recorded which). These receptors came from a man aged 30 to 45 who had recovered from COVID-19.

Regarding this clone: The sample holds other DNA sequences that translate to the same CDR3. The V call is TRBV13, the J call TRBJ2-1, with 11 nucleotides matching TRBD2. V was pared by 4 bases and J by 5 bases, with 4 bases of the junction left unmatched. CDR1 is PRHDT, CDR2 FYEKMQ, per germline (reference sequence). The CDR3 runs to 15 residues. The CDR3 loop reads CASSSGTSGNNEQFF. In nucleotides, the CDR3 is TGTGCCAGCAGCTCCGGGACTAGCGGTAACAATGAGCAGTTCTTC.

This clone has a single count. The chain employs TRBV19 and TRBJ1-6, with 8 bases fitting TRBD1. CDR1 and CDR2 from the germline V gene are LNHDA and SQIVND (reference sequence). J was trimmed by 8 bases and V by 3 bases; bases with no gene match: 6. CDR3 size: 15 residues. The CDR3 region has the DNA TGTGCCAGTAGTATCCAGACAGGGGTTTATTCACCCCTCCACTTT. Protein sequence: CASSIQTGVYSPLHF.

The chain recombines TRBV7-6 with TRBJ2-2, with 8 bases that match TRBD2. Losses at the gene ends were 1 base for V and 3 bases for J; bases not matched to a gene: 13. CDR3 length: 19 amino acids. Germline values: CDR1 SGHVS, CDR2 FNYEAQ. CDR3 sequence (DNA): TGTGCCAGCAGCTTAGAGCCTAGCGTTCTCGGGGGGGACACCGGGGAGCTGTTTTTT. It is translated as CASSLEPSVLGGDTGELFF.

The V and J genes are TRBV19 and TRBJ1-6, with a weak D call TRBD1 (6 bases). The CDR3 covers 13 residues. Trimming shortened V by 8 bases and J by 6 bases, and 11 bases separated the two germline ends. Germline V gene sequence: CDR1 LNHDA, CDR2 SQIVND (reference sequence). CDR3 amino acids: CASQRGSNSPLHF. In nucleotides, the CDR3 is TGTGCCAGTCAAAGGGGGTCTAATTCACCCCTCCACTTT.

The rearrangement links TRBV29-1 to TRBJ1-1; tentative D call: TRBD1 (6 bases). Trimming shortened V by 4 bases and J by 1 base, and 16 bases separated the two germline ends. Germline V gene sequence: CDR1 SQVTM, CDR2 ANQGSEA. This CDR3 has 15 residues. DNA of the CDR3: TGCAGCGTTGGCAGGGGAGGGTCGGGGAACACTGAAGCTTTCTTT. It is translated as CSVGRGGSGNTEAFF.

The genes are TRBV11-3 and TRBJ1-6; 10 nucleotides match TRBD1. This CDR3 contains 17 residues. Trimming cost V 0 bases and J 5 bases; bases outside gene matches: 4. The germline V gene encodes CDR1 SGHNT and CDR2 YENEEA. CDR3 nucleotides: TGTGCCAGCAGCTTAGATGGGGGGACAGGGGATAATTCACCCCTCCACTTT. Its protein is CASSLDGGTGDNSPLHF.

Only a few counts were recorded for this clone. The chain employs TRBV6-5 and TRBJ1-6; D is unclear. Trimming removed 0 bases at V and 7 bases at J, with 10 bases between. CDR3 length equals 15 residues. Germline V gene data show CDR1 as MNHEY and CDR2 as SVGAGI. This chain's CDR3 is CASSYSKLRNSPLHF. The CDR3 DNA sequence: TGTGCCAGCAGTTACTCGAAGTTGCGAAATTCACCCCTCCACTTT.